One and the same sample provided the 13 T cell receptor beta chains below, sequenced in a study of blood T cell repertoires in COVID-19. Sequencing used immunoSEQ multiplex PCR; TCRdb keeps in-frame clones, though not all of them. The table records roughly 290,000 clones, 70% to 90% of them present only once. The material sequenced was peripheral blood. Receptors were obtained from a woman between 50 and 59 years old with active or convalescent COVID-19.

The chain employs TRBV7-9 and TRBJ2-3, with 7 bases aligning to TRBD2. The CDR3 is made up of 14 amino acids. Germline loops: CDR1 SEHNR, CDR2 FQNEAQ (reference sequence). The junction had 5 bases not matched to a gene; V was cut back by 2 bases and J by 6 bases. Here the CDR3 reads CASSLMREFDTQYF. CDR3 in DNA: TGTGCCAGCAGCTTAATGCGGGAGTTTGATACGCAGTATTTT.

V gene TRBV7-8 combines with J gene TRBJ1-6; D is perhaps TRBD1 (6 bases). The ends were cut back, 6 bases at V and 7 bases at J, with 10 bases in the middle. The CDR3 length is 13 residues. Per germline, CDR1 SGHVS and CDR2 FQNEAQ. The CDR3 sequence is CASRKTGNSPLHF. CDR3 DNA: TGTGCCAGCAGGAAAACAGGGAATTCACCCCTCCACTTT.

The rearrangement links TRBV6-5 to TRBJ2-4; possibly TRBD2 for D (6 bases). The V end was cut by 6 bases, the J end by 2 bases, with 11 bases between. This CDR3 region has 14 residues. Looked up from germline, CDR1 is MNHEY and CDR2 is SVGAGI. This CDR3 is CASRSGGTKNIQYF. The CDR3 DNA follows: TGTGCCAGCAGGAGTGGGGGGACCAAAAACATTCAGTACTTC.

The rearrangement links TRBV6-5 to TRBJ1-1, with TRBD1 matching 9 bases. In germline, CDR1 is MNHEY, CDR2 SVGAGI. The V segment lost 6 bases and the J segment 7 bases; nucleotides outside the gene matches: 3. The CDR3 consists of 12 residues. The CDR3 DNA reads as TGTGCCAGCAGGGGGGACAGGGTTGAAGCTTTCTTT. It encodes CASRGDRVEAFF.

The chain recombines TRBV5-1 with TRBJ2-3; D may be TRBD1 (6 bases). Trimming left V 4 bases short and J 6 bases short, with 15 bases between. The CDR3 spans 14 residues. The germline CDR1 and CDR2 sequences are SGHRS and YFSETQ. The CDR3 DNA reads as TGCGCCAGCAGCATCAGGGGAGTTGGGGATACGCAGTATTTT. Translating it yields CASSIRGVGDTQYF.

The CDR3 is CASSQELAGGNTGELFF. Here the CDR3 DNA reads TGTGCCAGCAGCCAAGAGTTAGCGGGAGGGAACACCGGGGAGCTGTTTTTT. The V and J genes are TRBV4-2 and TRBJ2-2; TRBD2 agrees at 10 bases. V trimming: 0 bases; J trimming: 1 base; junction bases outside the gene matches: 2. Germline-derived CDR1 and CDR2 are LGHNA and YNFKEQ. The CDR3 runs 17 residues.

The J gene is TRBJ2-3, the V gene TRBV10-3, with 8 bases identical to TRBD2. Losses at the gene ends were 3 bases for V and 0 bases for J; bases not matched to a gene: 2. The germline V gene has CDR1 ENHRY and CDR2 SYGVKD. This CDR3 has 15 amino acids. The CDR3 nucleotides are TGTGCCATCAGTGATCCTAGCGGGAGCACAGATACGCAGTATTTT. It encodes CAISDPSGSTDTQYF.

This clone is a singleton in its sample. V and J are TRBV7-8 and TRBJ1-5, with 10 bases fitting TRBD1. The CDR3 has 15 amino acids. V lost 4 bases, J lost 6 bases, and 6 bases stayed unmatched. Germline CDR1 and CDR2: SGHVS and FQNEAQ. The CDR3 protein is CASSYRDRGFQPQHF. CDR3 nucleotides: TGTGCCAGCAGCTACCGGGACAGGGGATTTCAGCCCCAGCATTTT.

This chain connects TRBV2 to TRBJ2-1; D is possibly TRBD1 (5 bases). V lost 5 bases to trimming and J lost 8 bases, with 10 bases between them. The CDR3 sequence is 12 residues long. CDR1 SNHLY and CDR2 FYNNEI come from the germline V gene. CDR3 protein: CASSQGFDEQFF. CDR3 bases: TGTGCCAGCAGTCAGGGTTTCGATGAGCAGTTCTTC. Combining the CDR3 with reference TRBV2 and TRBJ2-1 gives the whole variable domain EPEVTQTPSHQVTQMGQEVILRCVPISNHLYFYWYRQILGQKVEFLVSFYNNEISEKSEIFDDQFSVERPDGSNFTLKIRSTKLEDSAMYFCASSQGFDEQFFGPGTRLTVL.

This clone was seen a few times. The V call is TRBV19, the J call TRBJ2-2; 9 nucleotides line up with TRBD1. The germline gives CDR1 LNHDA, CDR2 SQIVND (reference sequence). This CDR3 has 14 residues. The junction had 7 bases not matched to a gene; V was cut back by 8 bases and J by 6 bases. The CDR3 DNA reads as TGTGCCAGTGCCGGGACAGGGATCGCCGGGGAGCTGTTTTTT. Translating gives CASAGTGIAGELFF.

The CDR3 reads CASSFQGQGYYEQYF. In DNA, the CDR3 is TGTGCCAGCAGTTTCCAGGGACAGGGGTACTACGAGCAGTACTTC. V gene TRBV27 combines with J gene TRBJ2-7; TRBD1 matches 10 bases. CDR1 is MNHEY and CDR2 is SMNVEV in the germline V gene (reference sequence). The CDR3 has 15 amino acids. Trimming cost V 3 bases and J 3 bases; bases outside gene matches: 5.

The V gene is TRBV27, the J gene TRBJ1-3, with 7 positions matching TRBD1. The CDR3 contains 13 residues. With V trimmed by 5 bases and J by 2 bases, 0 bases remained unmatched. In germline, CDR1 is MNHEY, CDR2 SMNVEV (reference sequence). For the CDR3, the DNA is TGTGCCAGCAGTACAGGGGCTGGAAACACCATATATTTT. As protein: CASSTGAGNTIYF.

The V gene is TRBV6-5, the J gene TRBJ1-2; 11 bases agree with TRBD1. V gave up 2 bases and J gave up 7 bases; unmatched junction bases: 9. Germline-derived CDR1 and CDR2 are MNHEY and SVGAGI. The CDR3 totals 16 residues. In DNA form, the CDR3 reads TGTGCCAGCAGTTACGCACGGACAGGGGGCGGAAGTGGCTACACCTTC. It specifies CASSYARTGGGSGYTF.